The present T cell receptor beta chain was sequenced within a study of blood T cell repertoires in COVID-19 (dated by TCRdb to between 2020 and 2021). Background on the whole study: The collaborator samples originated in the United States, Italy and Spain and spanned the acute and convalescent phases of COVID-19. A de-identified subject ID, COVID-19 status, age in years and sex were almost always included in the sample metadata. The repertoires were made available in a free public database intended to serve as a resource for research on the immune response to SARS-CoV-2. Samples were obtained from the ongoing ImmuneRACE study (first 160 participants) and from some 1,300 subjects provided by 6 global collaborators. The material from the prospective study consisted of cDNA or gDNA derived from T cells, B-cell-depleted T cells, or PBMCs. Where available, HLA class I and class II types were taken from metadata supplied by the sample provider and were not determined by assay-based typing. The dataset comprised deeply sampled blood TCRbeta repertoires from subjects exposed to, actively infected with, or recovered from COVID-19. The study at large found these results: Clinical and demographic metadata were provided uncurated, with the amount varying by source and participant.

Of note for this clone: It lacks a known antigen. The input lacks base qualities; no much larger clone sits a single base away.

There are 13 amino acids in the CDR3, from cysteine to phenylalanine inclusive. Here the CDR3 DNA is all that survives: 39 bases in frame from base 1. Trimming removed 4 bases from V and 13 bases from J, leaving 17 bases between the germline ends. CDR1 is given as SGHDT and CDR2 as YYEEEE, both from the germline V gene. Another Seattle source contributed samples from volunteer blood donors who had recovered from COVID-19. The collaborating institutions used their own protocols to collect whole blood in K2EDTA tubes. For TCRbeta analysis, collaborators shipped samples in one of three forms: frozen whole blood, isolated PBMCs, or DNA extracted from either of those sample types. TCRbeta CDR3 regions were amplified from genomic DNA by means of the immunoSEQ Assay, a bias-controlled multiplex PCR. Turning to the authors' computational methods: Nucleated cell counts per sample were estimated from amplification of reference gene primers within the assay. Sequence reads were collapsed and filtered to measure the absolute abundance of every unique TCRbeta CDR3 rearrangement. For each sample, productive Simpson clonality was calculated as the square root of Simpson's diversity index over productive rearrangements. Imported from immuneACCESS, the table was reduced by TCRdb to in-frame sequences with V and J called. These copies leave out some clones; in studies compared against another copy, an unresolved V gene accounts for under half, and the cause of the remainder is not known. V and J calls and clone size are those listed in that table; D and trimming were worked out from the DNA. The sample table contains around 270,000 clones; only one count was recorded for about nine tenths of them. Of the sample, around 10% falls within the top ten clones.

The V gene is TRBV5-6 and the J gene is TRBJ1-4; TRBD1 is possibly the D segment (5 matching bases). This TCR was recovered from a man between 40 and 49 years old who had recovered from COVID-19. Sequencing was carried out using peripheral blood. The DNA sequence is TGTGCCAGCAGCCGACGAGGCGGGGGGGGACTGTTTTTT. This is translated as CASSRRGGGGLFF.